The 20 T cell receptor beta chains below all came from one sample that was sequenced in a study of T cell repertoires in cytomegalovirus infection. TCRdb called the reads again in MiXCR, with one record for every CDR3 protein. Of approximately 500,000 distinct CDR3 sequences listed, about 26% are singletons. Sequencing was carried out using PBMCs. Receptors originate from a human donor in good health (CMV status not recorded). Some clones in this sample may be carry-over from other donors' samples.

The J gene is TRBJ2-7, the V gene TRBV5-1; TRBD1 might be the D (6 bases). Germline V CDR1 and CDR2: SGHRS, YFSETQ. V shed 0 bases and J shed 5 bases, with 12 bases lying between them. The length of the CDR3 is 14 residues. CDR3 amino acids: CASSLEGGRDEQYF. In DNA form, the CDR3 reads TGCGCCAGCAGCTTGGAAGGGGGACGCGACGAGCAGTACTTC.

V and J are TRBV27 and TRBJ1-6; TRBD1 matches at 11 bases. Germline trimming cut 1 base from V and 9 bases from J; bases unmatched to any gene: 2. Per germline, CDR1 MNHEY and CDR2 SMNVEV (reference sequence). The CDR3 runs 15 residues. Here the CDR3 reads CASSLFGTGGSPLHF. DNA for the CDR3: TGTGCCAGCAGTTTATTCGGGACAGGGGGTTCACCCCTCCACTTT.

The chain recombines TRBV25-1 with TRBJ1-1, with D possibly TRBD1 on 5 matching bases. From germline, CDR1 is MGHDK and CDR2 SYGVNS. V was cut by 0 bases and J by 4 bases, with 9 bases left in between. The CDR3 length is 14 residues. The CDR3 here is CASSEYTGPTEAFF. The CDR3 nucleotides are TGTGCCAGCAGTGAATATACGGGGCCCACTGAAGCTTTCTTT.

In its sample, this clonotype was seen a few times. The V call is TRBV7-2, the J call TRBJ2-3; D could derive from TRBD1 or TRBD2 (6 bases each). V gave up 5 bases and J gave up 5 bases, with 14 bases separating them. The V gene's germline CDR1 is SGHTA and CDR2 FQGNSA. The CDR3 is 14 residues long. Here the CDR3 DNA reads TGTGCCAGCAGCCGATTAAGGGGGGTAGATACGCAGTATTTT. It is translated as CASSRLRGVDTQYF.

This clonotype occurred once. The chain recombines TRBV24-1 with TRBJ2-1, with D tentatively TRBD2 (6 bases). Germline values: CDR1 KGHDR, CDR2 SFDVKD. Deletions cut 5 bases from V and 6 bases from J, with 16 bases between. The CDR3 runs to 15 residues. CDR3 region: CATSAWGDAANEQFF. DNA of the CDR3: TGTGCCACCAGTGCCTGGGGGGATGCTGCCAATGAGCAGTTCTTC.

There are a few counts of this clonotype. The chain combines TRBV4-1 with TRBJ2-3; 10 positions agree with TRBD1. V lost 3 bases and J lost 2; bases outside the gene matches: 2. CDR1 MGHRA and CDR2 YSYEKL come from the germline V gene. The CDR3 has 15 residues. CDR3 bases: TGCGCCAGCAGCCACGACAGGGGGCCCACAGATACGCAGTATTTT. As protein: CASSHDRGPTDTQYF.

The gene calls are TRBV29-1 and TRBJ1-2; D is unresolved. The V gene lost 4 bases and the J gene lost 6 bases, with 9 bases spanning the gap. The germline CDR1 and CDR2 sequences are SQVTM and ANQGSEA. The CDR3 runs 11 residues. CDR3 loop: CSVAYGDGYTF. CDR3 DNA sequence: TGCAGCGTTGCTTACGGGGATGGCTACACCTTC.

This clonotype appeared many times. V usage is TRBV7-2 and J usage is TRBJ2-5; 8 nucleotides match TRBD1. The CDR3 is 13 residues long. V shed 4 bases and J 6 bases; nucleotides not matched to a gene: 4. Germline assignment: CDR1 SGHTA and CDR2 FQGNSA. CDR3 region: CASSSGTGQTQYF. The CDR3 coding sequence is TGTGCCAGCAGCTCCGGGACAGGCCAGACCCAGTACTTC.

DNA for the CDR3: TGTGCCACCAGTGACAGGGACAGGGGAATTCTTGGCTACACCTTC. It yields the protein CATSDRDRGILGYTF. The rearrangement joins TRBV24-1 to TRBJ1-2; 10 nucleotides match TRBD1. Germline V gene sequence: CDR1 KGHDR, CDR2 SFDVKD. V gave up 4 bases and J gave up 7 bases; unmatched junction bases: 8. The CDR3 runs 15 residues.

In this sample, this clonotype turned up a few times. V is TRBV28 and J is TRBJ2-1; 7 bases fit TRBD1. The V segment lost 8 bases and the J segment 2 bases; nucleotides outside the gene matches: 12. The length of the CDR3 is 16 residues. Germline loops: CDR1 MDHEN, CDR2 SYDVKM. CDR3 in amino acids: CASRSPRDSPYNEQFF. CDR3 nucleotide sequence: TGTGCCAGCCGATCTCCCCGGGACAGTCCCTACAATGAGCAGTTCTTC.

The chain joins TRBV7-2 to TRBJ2-1; D unresolved. The CDR3 is 13 amino acids. Trimming took off 5 bases at V and 9 bases at J, with 14 bases between the two ends. Looked up from germline, CDR1 is SGHTA and CDR2 is FQGNSA. The CDR3: CASSLDVVGEQFF. The CDR3 bases are TGTGCCAGCAGCCTCGACGTCGTGGGTGAGCAGTTCTTC.

A few counts support this clonotype. The chain carries TRBV11-3 and TRBJ2-1; D may be TRBD1 (6 bases). CDR3 size: 12 residues. Germline values: CDR1 SGHNT, CDR2 YENEEA. Trimming cost V 6 bases and J 9 bases, with 12 bases left between them. CDR3 nucleotides: TGTGCCAGCAGTAGGGGGATTACTGAGCAGTTCTTC. Residues: CASSRGITEQFF. The entire variable domain, with the rest obtained from reference TRBV11-3 and TRBJ2-1, is as follows: EAGVVQSPRYKIIEKKQPVAFWCNPISGHNTLYWYLQNLGQGPELLIRYENEEAVDDSQLPKDRFSAERLKGVDSTLKIQPAELGDSAVYLCASSRGITEQFFGPGTRLTVL.

This clonotype was detected a few times. The chain carries TRBV27 and TRBJ2-3; 10 bases agree with TRBD2. There are 19 residues in the CDR3. Germline loops: CDR1 MNHEY, CDR2 SMNVEV (reference sequence). V was clipped by 3 bases and J by 3 bases; unmatched bases: 15. The CDR3 region has the DNA TGTGCCAGCAGTTTCTCCTTCTGGCTAGCGGGAGATATGACAGATACGCAGTATTTT. Its translation is CASSFSFWLAGDMTDTQYF.

This clonotype occurred many times. The chain couples TRBV7-6 to TRBJ1-1; D gene unclear. V lost 5 bases, J lost 1 base, and 8 bases lay in between. Germline V gives CDR1 SGHVS, CDR2 FNYEAQ. The CDR3 contains 13 residues. Written as DNA, the CDR3 is TGTGCCAGCAGCACAACAGCGAACACTGAAGCTTTCTTT. Its protein is CASSTTANTEAFF. The full variable domain, completed using reference TRBV7-6 and TRBJ1-1, is GAGVSQSPRYKVTKRGQDVALRCDPISGHVSLYWYRQALGQGPEFLTYFNYEAQQDKSGLPNDRFSAERPEGSISTLTIQRTEQRDSAMYRCASSTTANTEAFFGQGTRLTVV.

In this sample, this clonotype turned up many times. This chain uses TRBV2 with TRBJ2-1, with 7 bases identical to TRBD2. Unmatched junction bases numbered 8, after V lost 6 bases and J lost 3 bases. Germline lookup yields CDR1 SNHLY and CDR2 FYNNEI. The CDR3 is 15 residues long. CDR3 region: CASSPPSGNYNEQFF. CDR3 nucleotides: TGTGCCAGCAGCCCGCCTAGCGGAAACTACAATGAGCAGTTCTTC.

This clonotype was picked up a small number of times. The rearrangement joins TRBV7-8 to TRBJ2-7; the D is unclear. The CDR3 totals 13 residues. Germline V CDR1 and CDR2: SGHVS, FQNEAQ. V shed 3 bases and J shed 6 bases, with 12 bases lying between them. The CDR3 protein is CASSFLVIGEQYV. The CDR3 nucleotides read TGTGCCAGCAGCTTTCTCGTAATCGGCGAGCAGTACGTC.

This sequence joins TRBV12-3 or TRBV12-4 and TRBJ1-6; the D gene is possibly TRBD1 (5 bases). CDR3 length equals 14 residues. V shed 3 bases and J shed 8 bases, with 11 bases lying between them. The CDR3, as DNA: TGTGCCAGCAGTTTTGGCAGGGCGGATTCACCCCTCCACTTT. Amino acids: CASSFGRADSPLHF.

The J gene is TRBJ2-3, the V gene TRBV5-1; D is unresolved. Trimming pared 0 bases from V and 1 base from J, leaving 6 bases between. Germline V gene sequence: CDR1 SGHRS, CDR2 YFSETQ. CDR3 length: 14 residues. The chain's CDR3 is CASSLAQRTDTQYF. The CDR3 DNA reads TGCGCCAGCAGCTTGGCGCAGCGCACAGATACGCAGTATTTT. Full variable domain (outside the CDR3, taken from reference TRBV5-1 and TRBJ2-3): KAGVTQTPRYLIKTRGQQVTLSCSPISGHRSVSWYQQTPGQGLQFLFEYFSETQRNKGNFPGRFSGRQFSNSRSEMNVSTLELGDSALYLCASSLAQRTDTQYFGPGTRLTVL.

This clonotype was picked up a small number of times. J is TRBJ1-4 and V is TRBV7-6; D remains unclear. The length of the CDR3 is 18 residues. CDR1 is SGHVS, CDR2 FNYEAQ, per germline. Trimming pared 5 bases from V and 0 bases from J, leaving 19 bases between. This chain's CDR3 is CASSPASRTVATNEKLFF. CDR3 DNA: TGTGCCAGCAGCCCAGCAAGTCGGACGGTTGCAACTAATGAAAAACTGTTTTTT. The full variable domain, with the rest looked up from reference TRBV7-6 and TRBJ1-4, is GAGVSQSPRYKVTKRGQDVALRCDPISGHVSLYWYRQALGQGPEFLTYFNYEAQQDKSGLPNDRFSAERPEGSISTLTIQRTEQRDSAMYRCASSPASRTVATNEKLFFGSGTQLSVL.

J is TRBJ1-2 and V is TRBV5-1, with D maybe TRBD1 (6 bases). V gave up 6 bases and J gave up 2 bases, with 23 bases separating them. Germline CDR1 and CDR2: SGHRS and YFSETQ. There are 17 residues in the CDR3. This CDR3 is CASTTAPGADSNYGYTF. CDR3 coding DNA: TGCGCCAGCACTACTGCCCCAGGGGCGGATTCCAACTATGGCTACACCTTC.